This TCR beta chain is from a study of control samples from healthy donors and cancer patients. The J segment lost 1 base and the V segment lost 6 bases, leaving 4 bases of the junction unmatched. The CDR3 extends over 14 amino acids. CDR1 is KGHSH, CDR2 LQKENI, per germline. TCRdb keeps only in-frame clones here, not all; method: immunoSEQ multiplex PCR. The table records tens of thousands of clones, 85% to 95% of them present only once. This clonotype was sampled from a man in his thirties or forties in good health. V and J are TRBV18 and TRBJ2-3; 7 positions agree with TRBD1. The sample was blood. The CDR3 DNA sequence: TGTGCCAGCTCCGCAGACAGGGGCACAGATACGCAGTATTTT. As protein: CASSADRGTDTQYF.